This T cell receptor (beta chain) derives from a study of shared clonotypes between healthy human individuals. Libraries were prepared by immunoSEQ multiplex PCR; TCRdb keeps only in-frame clonotypes and omits some of them. The profile shows some 2,000,000 clones, 85% to 95% of them singletons. Sequenced: naive CD4+ T cells sorted from blood. As to subset: CD45RA+ positively selected. The receptor was derived from a man aged 18 to 30 in good health.

The CDR3 loop is CASRERKGDNSPLHF. The CDR3 DNA is TGTGCCAGTAGAGAAAGAAAAGGGGATAATTCACCCCTCCACTTT. This chain links TRBV19 with TRBJ1-6; D perhaps matches TRBD1 (5 bases). Trimming pared 6 bases from V and 5 bases from J, leaving 14 bases between. Germline CDR1 and CDR2: LNHDA and SQIVND (reference sequence). The CDR3 sequence is 15 residues long. The full variable domain, its missing parts supplied by reference TRBV19 and TRBJ1-6, is DGGITQSPKYLFRKEGQNVTLSCEQNLNHDAMYWYRQDPGQGLRLIYYSQIVNDFQKGDIAEGYSVSREKKESFPLTVTSAQKNPTAFYLCASRERKGDNSPLHFGNGTRLTVT.